The rows below give T cell receptor beta chains drawn from one sample of a study of Ad26.COV2.S vaccination and SARS-CoV-2 variants. Libraries were prepared by immunoSEQ multiplex PCR; TCRdb keeps only in-frame clonotypes and omits some of them. The repertoire consists of roughly 390,000 clones, with approximately 90% occurring once and the leading ten covering roughly 3.5%. The sequences come from peripheral blood, collected in a trial of Ad26.COV2.S vaccine versus placebo. Every receptor here comes from a person between 18 and 60 years old who received the Ad26.COV2.S COVID-19 vaccine or a placebo. CDR3s include the opening cysteine and the closing phenylalanine or tryptophan. The order of the fields is D gene, V gene, J gene, clone size, CDR3 length, CDR3 protein, CDR3 DNA. A D gene is named only where the DNA matches it firmly. Clone size appears in some rows only: once, few, many, or a class for an expanded clone.

>-|TRBV29-1|TRBJ1-2|once|12
CSVRTGTYGYTF
TGCAGCGTTAGAACCGGGACCTATGGCTACACCTTC
>-|TRBV19|TRBJ1-1|-|14
CASSITGTPEEAFF
TGTGCCAGTAGTATCACCGGGACCCCGGAGGAAGCTTTCTTT
>-|TRBV5-6|TRBJ1-5|-|15
CASSLSVYSNQPQHF
TGTGCCAGCAGCTTGTCAGTATATAGCAATCAGCCCCAGCATTTT
>TRBD2|TRBV14|TRBJ2-7|-|17
CASSLHLSGEVAYEQYF
TGTGCCAGCAGCCTCCATTTGAGCGGGGAGGTAGCCTACGAGCAGTACTTC
>TRBD1|TRBV5-1|TRBJ1-2|-|17
CASSSTPLQGAQYGYTF
TGCGCCAGCAGCTCCACCCCACTTCAGGGGGCGCAATATGGCTACACCTTC
>-|TRBV3-1/TRBV3-2|TRBJ2-7|-|14
CASSQVAGRYEQYF
TGTGCCAGCAGCCAAGTCGCAGGGCGCTACGAGCAGTACTTC
>-|TRBV6-1|TRBJ1-1|-|13
CASSDQPTTEAFF
TGTGCCAGCAGTGACCAGCCAACCACTGAAGCTTTCTTT
>-|TRBV19|TRBJ2-7|-|14
CASKVGPASYEQYF
TGTGCCAGTAAGGTAGGGCCGGCCTCCTACGAGCAGTACTTC
>-|TRBV27|TRBJ2-2|-|15
CASSPTTGNTGELFF
TGTGCCAGCAGTCCCACGACTGGGAACACCGGGGAGCTGTTTTTT
>TRBD1|TRBV27|TRBJ2-1|-|15
CASSSDRGFSNEQFF
TGTGCCAGCAGTTCAGACAGGGGCTTCTCCAATGAGCAGTTCTTC
>-|TRBV6-5|TRBJ1-5|once|14
CASKGEGRGQPQHF
TGTGCCAGCAAAGGTGAAGGGAGGGGTCAGCCCCAGCATTTT
>TRBD2|TRBV5-1|TRBJ2-3|-|19
CASSLQSAGGYIGTDTQYF
TGCGCCAGCAGCTTGCAATCCGCGGGGGGATATATCGGGACAGATACGCAGTATTTT
>-|TRBV15|TRBJ2-3|-|15
CATSPRGTTTDTQYF
TGTGCCACCAGCCCTCGGGGCACAACCACAGATACGCAGTATTTT
>-|TRBV7-2|TRBJ1-6|-|16
CASSLERSGVNSPLHF
TGTGCCAGCAGCTTAGAACGGTCAGGGGTCAATTCACCCCTCCACTTT
>-|TRBV4-3|TRBJ1-2|-|16
CASSQEAASVGDGYTF
TGCGCCAGCAGCCAAGAGGCTGCCAGCGTAGGCGATGGCTACACCTTC
>TRBD2|TRBV10-1|TRBJ2-7|few|14
CASSVLAGTGEQYF
TGCGCCAGCAGTGTCCTAGCGGGGACGGGCGAGCAGTACTTC
>-|TRBV25-1|TRBJ1-3|-|16
CASSVVQANSGNTIYF
TGTGCCAGCAGTGTAGTGCAGGCCAACTCTGGAAACACCATATATTTT
>TRBD1|TRBV7-6|TRBJ2-3|-|15
CASSLGTASTDTQYF
TGTGCCAGCAGCTTGGGGACAGCTAGCACAGATACGCAGTATTTT
>-|TRBV24-1|TRBJ2-1|-|17
CATSDSALGRGYNEQFF
TGTGCCACCAGTGATTCGGCCTTGGGCCGAGGATACAATGAGCAGTTCTTC
>-|TRBV7-9|TRBJ1-5|-|13
CALRADSNQPQHF
TGTGCCCTTCGGGCAGATAGCAATCAGCCCCAGCATTTT
>-|TRBV3-1/TRBV3-2|TRBJ1-2|-|12
CASSQAIDGYTF
TGTGCCAGCAGCCAAGCTATTGACGGCTACACCTTC
>-|TRBV6-4|TRBJ2-3|-|16
CASSERKQASTDTQYF
TGTGCCAGCAGTGAGCGAAAACAGGCGAGCACAGATACGCAGTATTTT
>-|TRBV3-1/TRBV3-2|TRBJ2-2|-|16
CASSQDGGKNTGELFF
TGTGCCAGCAGCCAAGATGGCGGGAAGAACACCGGGGAGCTGTTTTTT
>TRBD2|TRBV27|TRBJ2-4|-|17
CASSPVSGGGAKNIQYF
TGTGCCAGCAGTCCCGTCAGTGGCGGGGGGGCCAAAAACATTCAGTACTTC
>-|TRBV6-1|TRBJ2-2|-|17
CASSESGTGRGNRELFF
TGTGCCAGCAGTGAAAGCGGGACAGGCAGGGGTAACAGGGAGCTGTTTTTT
>TRBD2|TRBV2|TRBJ2-2|few|14
CASRPGTTTGELFF
TGTGCCAGCAGGCCCGGGACTACCACCGGGGAGCTGTTTTTT
>-|TRBV6-5|TRBJ1-2|once|14
CASSYGGGSYGYTF
TGTGCCAGCAGTTACGGGGGGGGCAGCTATGGCTACACCTTC
>TRBD2|TRBV6-5|TRBJ2-7|-|15
CASRLGLAGGQEQYF
TGTGCCAGCAGACTTGGACTAGCGGGGGGGCAAGAGCAGTACTTC
>-|TRBV30|TRBJ1-1|-|14
CAWSRKGRNTEAFF
TGTGCCTGGAGTAGGAAGGGGCGGAACACTGAAGCTTTCTTT
>TRBD1|TRBV28|TRBJ2-3|-|17
CASSAQRTGGSTDTQYF
TGTGCCAGCAGTGCCCAAAGGACAGGGGGCAGTACAGATACGCAGTATTTT
>TRBD1|TRBV5-1|TRBJ2-2|-|15
CASSQGTGGTGELFF
TGCGCCAGCAGCCAAGGGACAGGAGGGACCGGGGAGCTGTTTTTT
>-|TRBV6-1|TRBJ1-6|-|15
CASSELWAGNSPLHF
TGTGCCAGCAGTGAACTTTGGGCAGGGAACTCACCCCTCCACTTT
>-|TRBV4-1|TRBJ1-1|-|15
CASSQGSGGNTEAFF
TGCGCCAGCAGCCAAGGCAGTGGAGGGAACACTGAAGCTTTCTTT
>-|TRBV11-2|TRBJ1-6|once|16
CASSVNVGWDNSPLHF
TGTGCCAGCAGCGTCAATGTAGGGTGGGATAATTCACCCCTCCACTTT
>-|TRBV24-1|TRBJ2-7|-|13
CATSPTGVYEQYF
TGTGCCACCAGTCCAACCGGGGTCTACGAGCAGTACTTC
>-|TRBV7-8|TRBJ2-1|once|15
CASSLEGMSYNEQFF
TGTGCCAGCAGCTTAGAGGGGATGTCCTACAATGAGCAGTTCTTC
>-|TRBV5-1|TRBJ1-1|-|14
CASSPSGVHTEAFF
TGCGCCAGCAGCCCGTCCGGGGTGCACACTGAAGCTTTCTTT
>TRBD2|TRBV9|TRBJ2-1|-|16
CASSVDTTSGYNEQFF
TGTGCCAGCAGCGTAGATACGACTAGCGGTTACAATGAGCAGTTCTTC
>-|TRBV5-8|TRBJ2-7|-|12
CASSFRAREQYF
TGTGCCAGCAGCTTCCGCGCTCGGGAGCAGTACTTC
>TRBD2|TRBV5-1|TRBJ2-5|-|14
CASSAGLLQETQYF
TGCGCCAGCAGCGCGGGACTACTCCAAGAGACCCAGTACTTC
>-|TRBV7-8|TRBJ1-6|-|17
CASSLQTGPTYNSPLHF
TGTGCCAGCAGCCTACAGACAGGTCCTACCTATAATTCACCCCTCCACTTT
>-|TRBV5-4|TRBJ1-6|-|16
CASSLGNREGNSPLHF
TGTGCCAGCAGCTTGGGGAACAGGGAGGGGAATTCACCCCTCCACTTT
>TRBD2|TRBV6-5|TRBJ2-7|-|15
CASSYSGLASYEQYF
TGTGCCAGCAGTTACTCGGGACTAGCCTCCTACGAGCAGTACTTC
>-|TRBV18|TRBJ1-1|-|15
CASSPSGQVNTEAFF
TGTGCCAGCTCACCATCCGGGCAAGTAAACACTGAAGCTTTCTTT
>TRBD1|TRBV7-9|TRBJ1-4|few|14
CASSLGQGDEKLFF
TGTGCCAGCAGCTTAGGCCAGGGGGATGAAAAACTGTTTTTT
>-|TRBV7-2|TRBJ1-1|-|13
CAVRQPRGTEAFF
TGTGCCGTGCGACAGCCCAGGGGCACTGAAGCTTTCTTT
>-|TRBV5-1|TRBJ2-6|-|16
CASSLEGPGGANVLTF
TGCGCCAGCAGCTTGGAGGGACCGGGAGGGGCCAACGTCCTGACTTTC
>-|TRBV7-9|TRBJ2-3|-|17
CASSSTPNLQVSNTQYF
TGTGCCAGCAGCTCCACACCAAACCTCCAAGTCAGCAATACGCAGTATTTT
>-|TRBV2|TRBJ2-1|-|18
CASSEAPGGEGAYNEQFF
TGTGCCAGCAGTGAAGCGCCTGGGGGCGAAGGTGCCTACAATGAGCAGTTCTTC
>TRBD1|TRBV5-1|TRBJ1-1|-|16
CASSLEGQGIMTEAFF
TGCGCCAGCAGCTTGGAGGGACAGGGGATTATGACTGAAGCTTTCTTT
>-|TRBV7-8|TRBJ2-5|-|15
CASSPEVLGEETQYF
TGTGCCAGCAGCCCAGAGGTTTTGGGAGAAGAGACCCAGTACTTC